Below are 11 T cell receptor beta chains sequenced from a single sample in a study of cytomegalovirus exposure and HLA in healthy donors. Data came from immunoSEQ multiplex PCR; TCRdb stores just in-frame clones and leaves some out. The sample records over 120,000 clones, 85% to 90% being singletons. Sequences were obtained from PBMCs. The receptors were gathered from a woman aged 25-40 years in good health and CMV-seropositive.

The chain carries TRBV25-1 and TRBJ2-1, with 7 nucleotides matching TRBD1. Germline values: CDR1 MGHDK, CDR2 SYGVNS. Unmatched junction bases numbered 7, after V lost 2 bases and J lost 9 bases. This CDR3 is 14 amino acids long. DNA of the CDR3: TGTGCCAGCAGTGAACTAGACAGGGACGCTGAGCAGTTCTTC. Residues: CASSELDRDAEQFF. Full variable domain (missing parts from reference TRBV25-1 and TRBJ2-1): EADIYQTPRYLVIGTGKKITLECSQTMGHDKMYWYQQDPGMELHLIHYSYGVNSTEKGDLSSESTVSRIRTEHFPLTLESARPSHTSQYLCASSELDRDAEQFFGPGTRLTVL.

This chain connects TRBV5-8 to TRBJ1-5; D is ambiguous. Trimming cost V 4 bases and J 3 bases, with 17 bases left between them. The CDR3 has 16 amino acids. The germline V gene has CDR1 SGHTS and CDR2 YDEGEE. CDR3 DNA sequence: TGTGCCAGCAGCCAGAGGTGGGGAGCCTCCAATCAGCCCCAGCATTTT. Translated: CASSQRWGASNQPQHF.

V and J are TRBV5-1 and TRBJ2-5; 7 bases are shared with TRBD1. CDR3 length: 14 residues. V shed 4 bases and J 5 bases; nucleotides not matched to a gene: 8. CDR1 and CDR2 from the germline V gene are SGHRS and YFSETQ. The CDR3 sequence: CASSPITGVETQYF. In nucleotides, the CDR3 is TGCGCCAGCAGCCCAATTACAGGGGTGGAGACCCAGTACTTC.

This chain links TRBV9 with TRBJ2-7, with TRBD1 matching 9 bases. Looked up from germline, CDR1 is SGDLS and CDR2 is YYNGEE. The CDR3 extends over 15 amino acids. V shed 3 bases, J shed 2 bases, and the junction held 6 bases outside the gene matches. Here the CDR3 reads CASSAGDRAPYEQYF. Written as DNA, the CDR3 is TGTGCCAGCAGCGCGGGGGACAGGGCCCCCTACGAGCAGTACTTC.

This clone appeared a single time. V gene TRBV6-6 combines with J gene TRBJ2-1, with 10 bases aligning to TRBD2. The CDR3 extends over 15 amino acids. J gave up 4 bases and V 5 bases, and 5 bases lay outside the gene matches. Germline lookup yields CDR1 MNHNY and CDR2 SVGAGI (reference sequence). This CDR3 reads CASSQGLALYNEQFF. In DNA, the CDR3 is TGTGCCAGCAGTCAGGGACTAGCGCTTTACAATGAGCAGTTCTTC.

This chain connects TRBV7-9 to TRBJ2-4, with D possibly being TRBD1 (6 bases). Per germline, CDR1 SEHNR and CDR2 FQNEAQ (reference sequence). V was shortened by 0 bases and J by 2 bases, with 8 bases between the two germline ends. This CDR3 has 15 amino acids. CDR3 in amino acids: CASSLAQGSKNIQYF. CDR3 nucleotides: TGTGCCAGCAGCTTAGCACAGGGATCCAAAAACATTCAGTACTTC.

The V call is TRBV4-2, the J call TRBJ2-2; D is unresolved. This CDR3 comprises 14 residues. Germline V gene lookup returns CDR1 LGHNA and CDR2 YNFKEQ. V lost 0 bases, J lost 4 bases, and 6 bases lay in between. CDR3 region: CASSQDIGTGELFF. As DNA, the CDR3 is TGTGCCAGCAGCCAAGATATCGGCACCGGGGAGCTGTTTTTT.

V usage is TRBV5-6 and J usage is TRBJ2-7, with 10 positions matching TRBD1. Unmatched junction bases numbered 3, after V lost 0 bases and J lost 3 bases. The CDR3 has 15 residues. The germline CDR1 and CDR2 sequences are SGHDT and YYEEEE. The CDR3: CASSLDGQGVYEQYF. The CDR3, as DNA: TGTGCCAGCAGCTTGGATGGACAGGGGGTCTACGAGCAGTACTTC.

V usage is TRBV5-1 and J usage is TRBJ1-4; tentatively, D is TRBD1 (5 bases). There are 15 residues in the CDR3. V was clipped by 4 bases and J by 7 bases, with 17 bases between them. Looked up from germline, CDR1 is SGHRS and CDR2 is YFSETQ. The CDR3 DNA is TGCGCCAGCAGCGTAGGGGACTATGTCGGTGAAAAACTGTTTTTT. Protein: CASSVGDYVGEKLFF.

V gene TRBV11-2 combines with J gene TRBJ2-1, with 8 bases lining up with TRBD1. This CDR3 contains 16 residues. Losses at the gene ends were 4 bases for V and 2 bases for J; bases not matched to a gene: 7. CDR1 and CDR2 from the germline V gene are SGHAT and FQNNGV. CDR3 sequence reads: CASSSPRGHTYNEQFF. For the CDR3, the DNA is TGTGCCAGCAGCTCCCCCAGGGGGCACACCTACAATGAGCAGTTCTTC.

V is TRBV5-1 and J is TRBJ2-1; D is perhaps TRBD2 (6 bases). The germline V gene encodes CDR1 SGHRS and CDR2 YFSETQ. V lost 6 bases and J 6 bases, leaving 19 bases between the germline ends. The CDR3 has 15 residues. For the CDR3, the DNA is TGCGCCAGCACCCCTCGGGACTCTCGGGGCAATGAGCAGTTCTTC. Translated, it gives CASTPRDSRGNEQFF.